Sequencing of this TCR beta chain was carried out in a study of CDR3 diversity in severe acne. This clonotype was observed a few times. MiXCR, applied by TCRdb to the PCR reads, yields one record per CDR3 protein. The sample contains over 100,000 distinct CDR3 sequences, roughly 51% of which appear only once. Germline V gene sequence: CDR1 LGHDT, CDR2 YNNKEL (reference sequence). V was shortened by 3 bases and J by 5 bases, with 13 bases between the two germline ends. The CDR3 loop spans 14 amino acids. Source material: blood. The TCR was taken from a male donor with acne. This chain joins TRBV3-1 and TRBJ2-5; a weak D match, TRBD2 (6 bases). The CDR3 spells CASSHSGQPETQYF. The CDR3 DNA follows: TGTGCCAGCAGCCATAGCGGCCAACCCGAGACCCAGTACTTC.